Listed below are T cell receptor beta chains from one sample, sequenced in a study of T cell responses to AZD1222 COVID-19 vaccine. Assay: immunoSEQ multiplex PCR; the TCRdb copy retains only in-frame clones and omits some. The sample holds 150,000 to 250,000 clones, approximately 89% seen once. This specimen consisted of peripheral blood, obtained 28 days after the second AZD1222 dose. The receptor source for this set is an adult who received the AZD1222 COVID-19 vaccine. The CDR3 runs from the conserved cysteine through the conserved F or W. The D gene is left open where the match is weak. Some rows mark clone size as missing; the rest say once, few, many or name a class of expanded clone.

v_gene	d_gene	abundance	j_gene	CDR3nt	CDR3aa
TRBV28	NA	NA	TRBJ2-1	TGTGCCAGCAGTTTCATCACGGCAGCCAACAATGAGCAGTTCTTC	CASSFITAANNEQFF
TRBV7-2	NA	NA	TRBJ2-7	TGTGCCAGCACATACCCCCGGACAAGCCCCTACGAGCAGTACTTC	CASTYPRTSPYEQYF
TRBV3-1/TRBV3-2	NA	NA	TRBJ2-7	TGTGCCAGCAGCCAAGAAGTTGAAGCCTACGAGCAGTACTTC	CASSQEVEAYEQYF
TRBV5-4	TRBD1	NA	TRBJ1-4	TGTGCCAGCAGCTTGGATCCGGGACAGAGCTCTGAAAAACTGTTTTTT	CASSLDPGQSSEKLFF
TRBV7-2	NA	NA	TRBJ2-5	TGTGCCAGCAGCCGGAGGGGCTTCCAAGAGACCCAGTACTTC	CASSRRGFQETQYF
TRBV3-1/TRBV3-2	TRBD1	few	TRBJ1-2	TGTGCCAGCAGCCGGACAGGGAGCGGCTACACCTTC	CASSRTGSGYTF
TRBV12-3/TRBV12-4	NA	NA	TRBJ1-2	TGTGCCAGCAGCCAGACAGCCTATGGCTACACCTTC	CASSQTAYGYTF
TRBV21-1	NA	NA	TRBJ2-4	TGTGCCAGCAGCAAAAGGCGGATAGCCAAAAACATTCAGTACTTC	CASSKRRIAKNIQYF
TRBV6-2/TRBV6-3	NA	NA	TRBJ1-1	TGTGCCAGCAGTGGAAGGGGGGCCATGATCACTGAAGCTTTCTTT	CASSGRGAMITEAFF
TRBV2	NA	NA	TRBJ1-1	TGTGCCAGCAGTGAACGGGTCGGGAACACTGAAGCTTTCTTT	CASSERVGNTEAFF
TRBV12-5	TRBD1	once	TRBJ2-2	TGTGCTAGTGGTTTGGTCCGAATGGACAGGGGATCCGGGGAGCTGTTTTTT	CASGLVRMDRGSGELFF
TRBV28	TRBD1	NA	TRBJ1-5	TGTGCCAGCAGCTCACACCAGGGGGGACGCGATCAGCCCCAGCATTTT	CASSSHQGGRDQPQHF
TRBV27	TRBD1	NA	TRBJ1-6	TGTGCCGGACAGGGGGATTCACCCCTCCACTTT	CAGQGDSPLHF
TRBV3-1/TRBV3-2	TRBD2	NA	TRBJ2-7	TGTGCCAGCAGCCCAGGGACTAGCGGGAGAAGGTCCTACGAGCAGTACTTC	CASSPGTSGRRSYEQYF
TRBV3-1/TRBV3-2	NA	NA	TRBJ2-7	TGTGCCAGCAGCCAAGATGGGGTTCCCTACTTC	CASSQDGVPYF
TRBV7-8	NA	medium-sized	TRBJ1-2	TGTGCCAGCAGCTTAACGGGACATGGCTACACCTTC	CASSLTGHGYTF
TRBV5-4	TRBD2	once	TRBJ2-7	TGTGCCAGCAGCTTCGGGGGGAAGGACTTCCAGTACTTC	CASSFGGKDFQYF
TRBV7-9	TRBD2	NA	TRBJ2-1	TGTGCCAGCAGCTTAGTAATAACTAGCGGGAGGGGTGAGCAGTTCTTC	CASSLVITSGRGEQFF
TRBV5-1	NA	NA	TRBJ2-1	TGCGCCAGCAGTCCAGGGACGGGCGGTCCGAATGAGCAGTTCTTC	CASSPGTGGPNEQFF
TRBV11-3	TRBD2	NA	TRBJ2-1	TGTGCCAGCAGCTTAGCGGGGGGGAATGAGCAGTTCTTC	CASSLAGGNEQFF
TRBV5-4	TRBD2	NA	TRBJ2-7	TGTGCCAGCAGCTTGGGTCTAGCGGGAACCTCCCGTTACGAGCAGTACTTC	CASSLGLAGTSRYEQYF
TRBV2	TRBD2	NA	TRBJ2-7	TGTGCCAGCAGTGAAAGGCCTAGCGGGAGGGTTTACGAGCAGTACTTC	CASSERPSGRVYEQYF
TRBV28	NA	NA	TRBJ1-6	TGTGCCAGCAGTTTAGGTGGATACTCCTATAATTCACCCCTCCACTTT	CASSLGGYSYNSPLHF
TRBV7-9	NA	NA	TRBJ1-3	TGTGCCAGCAGTCCCGGACTGACCTCTGGAAGCACCATATATTTT	CASSPGLTSGSTIYF
TRBV10-2	TRBD2	few	TRBJ2-3	TGCGCCAGCGCGGTGGCGGGAGGGGGGGCAGATACGCAGTATTTT	CASAVAGGGADTQYF
TRBV2	TRBD2	once	TRBJ2-7	TGTGCCAGCAGGGTTCTAGCGGGAGCGGCCTACGAGCAGTACTTC	CASRVLAGAAYEQYF
TRBV30	NA	NA	TRBJ2-7	TGTGCCTGGAGTGCCCCCTCCGACAGGAGTCCCTACGAGCAGTACTTC	CAWSAPSDRSPYEQYF
TRBV18	NA	few	TRBJ1-1	TGTGCCAGCTCACCAAAGCGGAACACTGAAGCTTTCTTT	CASSPKRNTEAFF
TRBV2	NA	once	TRBJ1-4	TGTGCCAGTTACCGGTGGGGCACTAATGAAAAACTGTTTTTT	CASYRWGTNEKLFF
TRBV19	NA	NA	TRBJ2-1	TGTGCCAGTAGTATGTGGAATTGGGAGCAGTTCTTC	CASSMWNWEQFF
TRBV21-1	NA	NA	TRBJ1-4	TGTGCCAGCAGCAAAGCAGGTAGAGCGGGTGAAAAACTGTTTTTT	CASSKAGRAGEKLFF
TRBV5-1	TRBD1	NA	TRBJ1-5	TGCGCCAGCAGCTTGGGGACCGGGACAGTAGGCAATCAGCCCCAGCATTTT	CASSLGTGTVGNQPQHF
TRBV5-1	NA	NA	TRBJ2-7	TGCGCCAGCACTGGGGTGCCGTACTTC	CASTGVPYF
TRBV2	TRBD1	NA	TRBJ2-1	TGTGCCAGCAGTGGAACAGGGGGTTACTACAATGAGCAGTTCTTC	CASSGTGGYYNEQFF
TRBV6-5	NA	NA	TRBJ1-6	TGTGCCAGCAGTTACTCCCAGGATAGCTCACCCCTCCACTTT	CASSYSQDSSPLHF